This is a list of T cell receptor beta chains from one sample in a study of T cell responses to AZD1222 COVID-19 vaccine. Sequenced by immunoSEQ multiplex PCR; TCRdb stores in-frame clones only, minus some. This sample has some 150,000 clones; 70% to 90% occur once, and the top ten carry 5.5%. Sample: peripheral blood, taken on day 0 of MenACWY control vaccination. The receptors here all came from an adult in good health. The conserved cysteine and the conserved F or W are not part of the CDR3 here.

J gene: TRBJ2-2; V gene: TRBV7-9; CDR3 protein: ASSLGAAINTGELF
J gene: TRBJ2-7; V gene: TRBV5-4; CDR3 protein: ASGYRIGTNYEQY
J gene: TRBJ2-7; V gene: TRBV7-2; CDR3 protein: ASSLRADTKEEQY
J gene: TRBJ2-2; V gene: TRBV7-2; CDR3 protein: ASSLAEAGEASGELF
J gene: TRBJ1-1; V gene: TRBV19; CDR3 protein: ASMRLLVAF
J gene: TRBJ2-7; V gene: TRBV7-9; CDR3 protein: ASSLELAGGPYEQY
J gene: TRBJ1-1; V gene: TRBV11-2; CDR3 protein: ASSLAGMTQ
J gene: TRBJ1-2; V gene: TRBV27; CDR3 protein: ASSLSGWDDGYT
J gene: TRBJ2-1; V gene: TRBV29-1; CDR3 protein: SVEDEGRVYNEQF
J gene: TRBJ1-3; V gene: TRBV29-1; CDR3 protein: SVVSAPDSGNTIY
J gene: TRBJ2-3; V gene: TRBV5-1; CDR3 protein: ASSPDSSTDTQY
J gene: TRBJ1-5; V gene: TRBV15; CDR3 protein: ATSSQGFGQPQH
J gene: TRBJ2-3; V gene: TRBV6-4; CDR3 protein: ASSEAEGTDTQY
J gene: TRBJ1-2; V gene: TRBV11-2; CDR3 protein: ASSLDPGGAGDGYT